Listed below are T cell receptor beta chains from one sample, sequenced in a study of cytomegalovirus exposure and HLA in healthy donors. Sequencing was performed with immunoSEQ multiplex PCR; in TCRdb, only in-frame clones are kept and a portion is missing. The sample contains approximately 95,000 clones, about four fifths of which appear only once. The sequenced material came from PBMCs. The receptors were sampled from a woman in her sixties or seventies in good health and CMV-seropositive. The CDR3 runs from the conserved cysteine through the conserved F or W. A D gene is named only where the DNA matches it firmly.

V | D | CDR3
TRBV28 | TRBD2 | CASSDSGAGHNEQFF
TRBV11-2 | - | CASSLVRGNTIYF
TRBV19 | - | CASMELTGINNEQFF
TRBV5-1 | TRBD1 | CASSRRQGGGEKLFF
TRBV19 | TRBD1 | CASSPDRERPQHF
TRBV5-4 | - | CASSLTATGGGELFF
TRBV19 | - | CASRRPGKESEAFF
TRBV28 | TRBD1 | CASSLYRGGGTAEAFF
TRBV30 | TRBD1 | CAWSPSTDRGYNSPLHF
TRBV10-1 | TRBD1 | CASSEGTVIDEQFF
TRBV7-2 | - | CASSPGNTLHF
TRBV6-6 | TRBD1 | CASDRRQGDEQYF
TRBV18 | TRBD1 | CASSPSQGPNEKLFF
TRBV11-2 | TRBD1 | CASSLGDRAGQETQYF
TRBV11-2 | - | CASSLLSGVDSYEQYF
TRBV28 | TRBD1 | CACRASLGQGANGYTF
TRBV2 | - | CASSDVAVQYF
TRBV9 | TRBD2 | CASSVKPLAGPGEQYF
TRBV27 | - | CASSFSGFTEAFF
TRBV5-4 | - | CASSLETGALGNIQYF
TRBV5-5 | - | CASSSRGGDRSAYEQYF
TRBV6-5 | - | CASRRPTLDEQYF
TRBV18 | - | CASSYGNEQYF
TRBV9 | TRBD1 | CASSARTGVRGNTIYF
TRBV7-3 | TRBD1 | CASSIDRVIFF
TRBV7-2 | - | CASSSRTNTEAFF
TRBV5-5 | - | CASSLAEARGNEQFF
TRBV6-1 | TRBD1 | CASSWTGASTDTQYF
TRBV11-3 | - | CASSPSDPGSAEAFF
TRBV7-2 | - | CASSLGGQLNYGYTF
TRBV19 | - | CASTVSGDYTF
TRBV28 | - | CASSLESIRPGDYTF
TRBV7-3 | TRBD2 | CASSLYGTSGISYQETQYF
TRBV27 | TRBD2 | CATQSSGGGPDTQYF
TRBV19 | TRBD1 | CASSMLQGASGNTIYF
TRBV29-1 | TRBD2 | CSVETLLTSGYNEQFF
TRBV7-9 | TRBD1 | CASSPGQGTSNQPQHF